What follows is one T cell receptor beta chain and its context. Its antigen is undetermined. The data originate from a study of response to subunit inactivated influenza vaccine. Germline loops: CDR1 SGHDT, CDR2 YYEEEE. With V trimmed by 0 bases and J by 1 base, 6 bases remained unmatched. The CDR3 covers 17 residues. General observations from the study: The authors offered the suggestion that each seasonal influenza vaccination recruits few new T cells.

MiXCR, applied by TCRdb to the RT-PCR reads, yields one record per CDR3 protein. The table includes approximately 490,000 distinct CDR3 sequences, roughly 7.9% detected once. V is TRBV5-6 and J is TRBJ2-5, with 10 nucleotides matching TRBD1. The receptor was isolated from a man in his fifties or sixties who received an inactivated influenza vaccine. The sequencing used PBMCs from blood, collected approximately 25 months after vaccination. The CDR3 DNA is TGTGCCAGCAGCTTGGGCCCGAGACAGGGGGCCCAAGAGACCCAGTACTTC. It specifies CASSLGPRQGAQETQYF.